Below are 8 T cell receptor beta chains sequenced from a single sample in a study of T-cell reconstitution after alpha-beta-depleted transplantation in children (dated by TCRdb to the mid-2010s). The receptor library was made with PCR. TCRdb records Illumina HiSeq 2500 as the sequencer. TCR libraries were prepared with molecular barcoding, using unique molecular identifiers to normalize TCRbeta repertoire quantification. TCRdb trimmed the raw reads at Q25, called clones with MiXCR and kept productive beta chains. Every CDR3 protein is listed once, alongside the most common genes and DNA of its rows. The sample yields about 400,000 distinct CDR3 sequences; roughly 22% were counted once. 3.5% to 4% of the sample is held by the ten biggest clonotypes. Sequences were derived from PBMCs from the stem cell graft donor, sampled from the stem cell graft. These TCRs come from a human donor who donated a stem cell graft to a child with acute myeloid leukemia.

Of note for this clonotype: A read error may produce the germline difference seen at one junction end. The chain combines TRBV6-2 or TRBV6-3 with TRBJ2-7; 13 nucleotides align to TRBD2. CDR1 is MNHEY, CDR2 SVGEGT, per germline. The CDR3 totals 16 residues. CDR3 DNA sequence: TGTGCCAGCAGTTACTTAGGACTAGCGGGAGAGGGTGAGCAGAACTTC. Amino acid sequence: CASSYLGLAGEGEQNF.

This chain links TRBV5-1 with TRBJ2-1; TRBD2 aligns across 7 bases. The CDR3 is 15 residues long. Per the germline V gene, CDR1 is SGHRS and CDR2 is YFSETQ. V dropped 4 bases and J dropped 8; count of bases not matched to a gene: 12. The CDR3 coding sequence is TGCGCCAGCAGCGCAAAGCGGGACCTGGGGGATGAGCAGTTCTTC. Translation gives CASSAKRDLGDEQFF.

This clonotype was detected only a few times. This chain links TRBV25-1 with TRBJ2-1; 14 nucleotides align to TRBD2. The CDR3 extends over 17 amino acids. Germline values: CDR1 MGHDK, CDR2 SYGVNS. Germline trimming cut 1 base from V and 4 bases from J; bases unmatched to any gene: 3. CDR3 sequence (DNA): TGTGCCAGCAGTGAATCGGGACTAGCGGGAGTGTACAATGAGCAGTTCTTC. This gives the protein CASSESGLAGVYNEQFF. Based on the CDR3 plus reference TRBV25-1 and TRBJ2-1, the full variable domain is EADIYQTPRYLVIGTGKKITLECSQTMGHDKMYWYQQDPGMELHLIHYSYGVNSTEKGDLSSESTVSRIRTEHFPLTLESARPSHTSQYLCASSESGLAGVYNEQFFGPGTRLTVL.

In this sample, this clonotype turned up a few times. This chain links TRBV6-2 or TRBV6-3 with TRBJ2-2, with D maybe TRBD1 (6 bases). The V end lost 5 bases, the J end lost 5 bases, and 12 bases lay between the germline ends. Germline V CDR1 and CDR2: MNHEY, SVGEGT. The CDR3 sequence is 14 residues long. CDR3 bases: TGTGCCAGCAGTCAGGACAGAATGACCGGGGAGCTGTTTTTT. Its protein is CASSQDRMTGELFF.

The chain recombines TRBV27 with TRBJ2-3; D not certain. Germline V CDR1 and CDR2: MNHEY, SMNVEV (reference sequence). The CDR3 has 13 amino acids. The V end was cut by 6 bases, the J end by 0 bases, with 7 bases between. The CDR3: CASSHGSTDTQYF. The CDR3 nucleotides read TGTGCCAGCAGCCACGGCAGCACAGATACGCAGTATTTT.

In nucleotides, the CDR3 is TGCGCCAGCAGCTTGGAAGTGGGAGATGCAGCCGAGCAGTACTTC. The encoded protein is CASSLEVGDAAEQYF. The V call is TRBV5-1, the J call TRBJ2-7; TRBD2 might be the D (5 bases). Per the germline V gene, CDR1 is SGHRS and CDR2 is YFSETQ. The CDR3 runs to 15 residues. V lost 0 bases and J 6 bases, leaving 16 bases between the germline ends.

The CDR3 DNA follows: TGCGCCAGCAGGGCAGGGACTAGCGGAGCCTACGAGCAGTACTTC. Its protein product is CASRAGTSGAYEQYF. The rearrangement links TRBV5-1 to TRBJ2-7, with 11 bases aligning to TRBD2. V gave up 5 bases and J gave up 2 bases; unmatched junction bases: 6. The CDR3 has 15 amino acids. Per the germline V gene, CDR1 is SGHRS and CDR2 is YFSETQ.

This rearrangement joins TRBV6-1 to TRBJ2-5, with a possible D match to TRBD1 (5 bases). V lost 8 bases to trimming and J lost 4 bases, with 20 bases between them. CDR1 and CDR2 (germline): MNHNS, SASEGT. The CDR3 runs to 15 residues. For the CDR3, the DNA is TGTGCCAGCGGTCCCCGATCAGGGTATGGAGAGACCCAGTACTTC. Translated: CASGPRSGYGETQYF.